A selection of T cell receptor beta chains follows, all from one sample in a study of T cell repertoires in cytomegalovirus infection. TCRdb recomputed calls from the reads with MiXCR, one row per CDR3 protein. Among around 450,000 distinct CDR3 sequences listed, approximately 31% were seen once. Specimen: PBMCs. The source is a human donor in good health (CMV status not recorded). Some clones in this sample may be carry-over from other donors' samples. Each CDR3 is given with its conserved first and last residue. A D gene is named only where the DNA matches it firmly. Size values are once, few and many counts, or a class for expanded clones, and some rows have none.

TRBV18	.	TRBJ2-5	.	CASSPGPGVETQYF	TGTGCCAGCTCACCAGGGCCGGGCGTAGAGACCCAGTACTTC
TRBV12-3/TRBV12-4	TRBD1	TRBJ1-4	many	CASSRKGQGGLQGLFF	TGTGCCAGCAGTCGGAAGGGACAGGGGGGTCTTCAGGGCCTGTTTTTT
TRBV27	.	TRBJ1-5	.	CASSSRSSNQPQHF	TGTGCCAGCAGTTCGAGGAGTAGCAATCAGCCCCAGCATTTT
TRBV15	TRBD2	TRBJ2-5	.	CATSRGLAGSQETQYF	TGTGCCACCAGCAGGGGACTAGCGGGGAGTCAAGAGACCCAGTACTTC
TRBV2	.	TRBJ1-3	.	CASKLEDRVSGNTIYF	TGTGCCAGCAAACTCGAGGACAGAGTCTCTGGAAACACCATATATTTT
TRBV20-1	.	TRBJ1-6	.	CSARDFGKSLYNSPLHF	TGCAGTGCTAGAGATTTCGGGAAGAGTTTATATAATTCACCCCTCCACTTT
TRBV6-6	.	TRBJ1-2	few	CASSLRTEMHTYGYTF	TGTGCCAGCAGCCTAAGAACAGAGATGCATACCTATGGCTACACCTTC
TRBV10-3	TRBD2	TRBJ2-1	.	CAISESLAAHPNEQFF	TGTGCCATCAGTGAGTCACTAGCGGCGCACCCCAATGAGCAGTTCTTC
TRBV12-3/TRBV12-4	.	TRBJ2-3	.	CASSYRVDTQYF	TGTGCCAGCAGTTACAGAGTAGATACGCAGTATTTT
TRBV10-3	TRBD1	TRBJ1-5	.	CAIRGQGYDQPQHF	TGTGCCATCAGGGGACAGGGGTACGATCAGCCCCAGCATTTT
TRBV10-3	.	TRBJ1-2	.	CAISDQGGNNYGYTF	TGTGCCATCAGTGACCAGGGAGGGAATAACTATGGCTACACCTTC
TRBV28	.	TRBJ2-7	few	CASSREYYEQYF	TGTGCCAGCAGCAGGGAGTACTACGAGCAGTACTTC
TRBV7-3	TRBD2	TRBJ2-2	few	CASRQLAGASNTGELFF	TGTGCCAGCAGACAACTAGCGGGGGCCTCGAACACCGGGGAGCTGTTTTTT
TRBV7-8	.	TRBJ1-6	many	CASSRLGGGSSSPLHF	TGTGCCAGCAGCCGCTTAGGAGGGGGGTCCAGTTCACCCCTCCACTTT
TRBV12-3/TRBV12-4	.	TRBJ2-3	.	CASQVRSTDTQYF	TGTGCCAGCCAGGTGAGGAGCACAGATACGCAGTATTTT
TRBV23-1	.	TRBJ2-3	.	CARSRSRRDRLRVTTDTQYF	TGCGCCAGGTCCCGAAGTCGACGGGATAGGCTGCGGGTGACTACAGATACGCAGTATTTT
TRBV3-1	.	TRBJ2-5	.	CASSRRSLQETQYF	TGTGCCAGCAGCCGCAGGAGTCTCCAAGAGACCCAGTACTTC
TRBV12-3/TRBV12-4	.	TRBJ2-1	.	CASSPTGTPSYNEQFF	TGTGCCAGCAGTCCAACCGGGACACCCTCCTACAATGAGCAGTTCTTC
TRBV7-6	.	TRBJ2-1	.	CASSLGPGSGYNEQFF	TGTGCCAGCAGCTTAGGTCCGGGGTCGGGGTACAATGAGCAGTTCTTC
TRBV12-3/TRBV12-4	.	TRBJ2-7	few	CASSPRGDRGYEQYF	TGTGCCAGCAGTCCACGCGGGGACAGAGGGTACGAGCAGTACTTC
TRBV28	.	TRBJ1-2	.	CASSRTGGPQRKYGYTF	TGTGCCAGCAGTCGAACGGGGGGGCCCCAACGGAAATATGGCTACACCTTC
TRBV7-9	.	TRBJ1-1	many	CASSLGSGRDTEAFF	TGTGCCAGCAGCTTAGGATCAGGGAGGGACACTGAAGCTTTCTTT
TRBV9	.	TRBJ1-1	.	CASSVEGLGHSEAFF	TGTGCCAGCAGCGTAGAGGGGCTGGGACACTCTGAAGCTTTCTTT
TRBV19	.	TRBJ2-1	many	CASSIDSGSYNEQFF	TGTGCCAGTAGTATCGACAGTGGCTCCTACAATGAGCAGTTCTTC
TRBV27	.	TRBJ2-3	few	CASSLLRVDTQYF	TGTGCCAGCAGTTTGCTCAGGGTCGATACGCAGTATTTT
TRBV20-1	TRBD2	TRBJ2-3	.	CSARDSSGGYTDTQYF	TGCAGTGCTAGAGATTCTAGCGGGGGGTACACAGATACGCAGTATTTT
TRBV7-4	.	TRBJ1-4	.	CASTIHGARGEKLFF	TGTGCCAGCACCATTCACGGGGCCAGGGGTGAAAAACTGTTTTTT
TRBV28	.	TRBJ1-5	few	CASSLGGWENQPQHF	TGTGCCAGCAGTTTGGGGGGGTGGGAAAATCAGCCCCAGCATTTT
TRBV7-9	TRBD1	TRBJ2-1	many	CASSLVGQGSGILYNEQFF	TGTGCCAGCAGCTTAGTCGGACAGGGTTCCGGAATTCTTTACAATGAGCAGTTCTTC
TRBV6-1	TRBD1	TRBJ1-6	.	CASSTLLQGGDSPLHF	TGTGCCAGCAGTACCCTATTACAGGGGGGTGATTCACCCCTCCACTTT
TRBV28	TRBD1	TRBJ2-7	many	CASSLVGRGEQYF	TGTGCCAGCAGTTTAGTAGGCAGGGGGGAGCAGTACTTC